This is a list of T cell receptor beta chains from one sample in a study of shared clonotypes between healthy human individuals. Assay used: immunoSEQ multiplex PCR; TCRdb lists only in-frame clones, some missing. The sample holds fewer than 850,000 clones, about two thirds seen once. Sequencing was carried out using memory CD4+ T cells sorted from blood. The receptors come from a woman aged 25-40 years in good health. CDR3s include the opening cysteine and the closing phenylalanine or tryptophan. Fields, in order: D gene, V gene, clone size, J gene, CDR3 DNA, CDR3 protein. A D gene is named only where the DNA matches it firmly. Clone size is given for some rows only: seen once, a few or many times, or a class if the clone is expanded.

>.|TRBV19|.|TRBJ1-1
TGTGCCAGTAGTTGGGGGAGCGGTGTGAACACTGAAGCTTTCTTT
CASSWGSGVNTEAFF
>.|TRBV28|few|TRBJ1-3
TGTGCCAGCAGTTTAAGAAACACCATATATTTT
CASSLRNTIYF
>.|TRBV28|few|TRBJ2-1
TGTGCCAGCAGTTTTGGGCGGTGGATTGGTGAGCAGTTCTTC
CASSFGRWIGEQFF
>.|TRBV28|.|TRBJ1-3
TGTGCCAGCAGACCCCAAGAGGCTGGTGGAAACACCATATATTTT
CASRPQEAGGNTIYF
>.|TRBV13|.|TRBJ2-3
TGTGCCAGCAGTTACGGTGGGACAGATACGCAGTATTTT
CASSYGGTDTQYF
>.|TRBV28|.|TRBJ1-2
TGTGCCAGCTTAAGGCCGGGGCGTGCTGGTGGCTACACCTTC
CASLRPGRAGGYTF
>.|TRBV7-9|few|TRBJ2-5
TGTGCCAGCAGCAACATTAGGGAGACCCAGTACTTC
CASSNIRETQYF
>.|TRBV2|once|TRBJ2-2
TGTGCCAGCAGCGACGGTAGGATTGGGACCGGGGAGCTGTTTTTT
CASSDGRIGTGELFF
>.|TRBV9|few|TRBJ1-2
TGTGCCAGCAGCGTAGCTTCCCCAGGGACTAACTATGGCTACACCTTC
CASSVASPGTNYGYTF
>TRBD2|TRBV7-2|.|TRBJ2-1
TGTGCCAGCAGCTCCAGCAGAGGCGGGAGGGCCAGGAATGAGCAGTTCTTC
CASSSSRGGRARNEQFF
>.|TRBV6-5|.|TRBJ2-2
TGTGCCAGCAAACCTAGAAACACCGGGGAGCTGTTTTTT
CASKPRNTGELFF
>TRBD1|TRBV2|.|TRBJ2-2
TGTGCCAGCACCAAACACCGCACGACAGGACCCGACAGGGCGGGGGAGCTGTTTTTT
CASTKHRTTGPDRAGELFF
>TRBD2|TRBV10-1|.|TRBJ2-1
TGCGCCAGCATGGCGGGAGGGGACTACAATGAGCAGTTCTTC
CASMAGGDYNEQFF
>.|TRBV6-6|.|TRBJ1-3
TGTGCCACGGGGGAGCGGGGTGGAAACACCATATATTTT
CATGERGGNTIYF
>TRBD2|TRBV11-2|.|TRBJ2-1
TGTGCCAGCAGCTTAGCCGGACTAGCGGTCTACAATGAGCAGTTCTTC
CASSLAGLAVYNEQFF
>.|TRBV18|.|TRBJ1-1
TGTGCCAGCTCACCACGACAGCACACTGAAGCTTTCTTT
CASSPRQHTEAFF
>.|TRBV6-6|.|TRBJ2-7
TGTGCCAGCACTAAGGGAGACCGCGAGCAGTACTTC
CASTKGDREQYF
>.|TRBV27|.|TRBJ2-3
TGTGCCAGCAGTTCCCCACTTAAGAGCACAGATACGCAGTATTTT
CASSSPLKSTDTQYF
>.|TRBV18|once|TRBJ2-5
TGTGCCAGCTCCCAGGGGTACCAAGAGACCCAGTACTTC
CASSQGYQETQYF
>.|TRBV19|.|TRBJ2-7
TGTGCCAGTAGTATAAGTCCTTTCCCCCCATCCGAGCAGTACTTC
CASSISPFPPSEQYF
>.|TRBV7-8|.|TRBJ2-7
TGTGCCAGCAGCTTTACGAGTTCCTACGAGCAGTACTTC
CASSFTSSYEQYF
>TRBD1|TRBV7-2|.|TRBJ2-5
TGTGCCAGCAGTCTAAGGACAGGGGCAGAGACCCAGTACTTC
CASSLRTGAETQYF
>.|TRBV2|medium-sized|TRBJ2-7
TGTGCCAGCGCAGGGGACAACTCCTACGAGCAGTACTTC
CASAGDNSYEQYF
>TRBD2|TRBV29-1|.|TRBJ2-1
TGCAGCGTCATTTGGCTAGCGGGGAATGAGCAGTTCTTC
CSVIWLAGNEQFF
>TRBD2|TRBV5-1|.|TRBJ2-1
TGCGCCAGCAGCCCCGGGACTAGCGAGACCTTTCGTAATGAGCAGTTCTTC
CASSPGTSETFRNEQFF
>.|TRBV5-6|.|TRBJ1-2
TGTGCCAGCAGCTTGTACAAAGCTAACTATGGCTACACCTTC
CASSLYKANYGYTF
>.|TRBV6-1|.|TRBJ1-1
TGTGCCAGCACCCCAGGGATGAACACTGAAGCTTTCTTT
CASTPGMNTEAFF
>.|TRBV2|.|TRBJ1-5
TGTGCCAGCAGTGGGCAGCATAGCAATCAGCCCCAGCATTTT
CASSGQHSNQPQHF
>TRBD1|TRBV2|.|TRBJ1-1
TGTGCCAGCAGGGGGGACAGCTATGGGGCTTTCTTT
CASRGDSYGAFF
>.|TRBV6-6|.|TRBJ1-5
TGTGCCAGCAAAGGGGGCAATCAGCCCCAGCATTTT
CASKGGNQPQHF
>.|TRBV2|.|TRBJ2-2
TGTGCCAGCAGTGGACAGACCTCGAACACCGGGGAGCTGTTTTTT
CASSGQTSNTGELFF
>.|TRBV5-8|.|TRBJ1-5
TGTGCCAGCAGCTTGGGGTTATATAGCAATCAGCCCCAGCATTTT
CASSLGLYSNQPQHF
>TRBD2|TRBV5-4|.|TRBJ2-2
TGTGCCAGCAGCTGGGGGACTAGCGGGACTATTACCGGGGAGCTGTTTTTT
CASSWGTSGTITGELFF
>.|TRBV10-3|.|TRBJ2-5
TGTGCCGTCGGATTGGAGCCAGAGACCCAGTACTTC
CAVGLEPETQYF
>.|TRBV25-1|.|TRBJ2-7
TGTGCCAGCAGTGATCTAGGACGTGAGCAGTACTTC
CASSDLGREQYF
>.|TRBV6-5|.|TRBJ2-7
TGTGCCAGCGCCCAGAGGCCCGGGACCTACGAGCAGTACTTC
CASAQRPGTYEQYF
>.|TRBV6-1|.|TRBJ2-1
TGTGCCAGCCAGGGAGGTCACGATGAGCAGTTCTTC
CASQGGHDEQFF
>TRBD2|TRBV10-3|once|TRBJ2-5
TGTGCCATCAGGGAGACTAGCGGAGAGACCCAGTACTTC
CAIRETSGETQYF
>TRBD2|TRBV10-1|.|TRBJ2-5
TGCGCCAGCAGTGATCAATCTAGCGGGAGTATCCCAAAATCGTCCCAGTACTTC
CASSDQSSGSIPKSSQYF
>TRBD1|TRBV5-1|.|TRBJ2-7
TGCGCCAGCAGCTTGGCACAACGACACAGGGGGTCTTACGAGCAGTACTTC
CASSLAQRHRGSYEQYF
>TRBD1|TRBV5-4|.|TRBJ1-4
TGTGCCAGCAGCCCGGGACAGGGGGCGACTAATGAAAAACTGTTTTTT
CASSPGQGATNEKLFF
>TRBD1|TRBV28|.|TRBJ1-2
TGTGCCAGCAGTCTCGCAGGGGGCTACTATGGCTACACCTTC
CASSLAGGYYGYTF
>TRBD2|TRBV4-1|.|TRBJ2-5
TGCGCCAGCAGCCAAGTTGGACTAGCTCGGGAGACCCAGTACTTC
CASSQVGLARETQYF